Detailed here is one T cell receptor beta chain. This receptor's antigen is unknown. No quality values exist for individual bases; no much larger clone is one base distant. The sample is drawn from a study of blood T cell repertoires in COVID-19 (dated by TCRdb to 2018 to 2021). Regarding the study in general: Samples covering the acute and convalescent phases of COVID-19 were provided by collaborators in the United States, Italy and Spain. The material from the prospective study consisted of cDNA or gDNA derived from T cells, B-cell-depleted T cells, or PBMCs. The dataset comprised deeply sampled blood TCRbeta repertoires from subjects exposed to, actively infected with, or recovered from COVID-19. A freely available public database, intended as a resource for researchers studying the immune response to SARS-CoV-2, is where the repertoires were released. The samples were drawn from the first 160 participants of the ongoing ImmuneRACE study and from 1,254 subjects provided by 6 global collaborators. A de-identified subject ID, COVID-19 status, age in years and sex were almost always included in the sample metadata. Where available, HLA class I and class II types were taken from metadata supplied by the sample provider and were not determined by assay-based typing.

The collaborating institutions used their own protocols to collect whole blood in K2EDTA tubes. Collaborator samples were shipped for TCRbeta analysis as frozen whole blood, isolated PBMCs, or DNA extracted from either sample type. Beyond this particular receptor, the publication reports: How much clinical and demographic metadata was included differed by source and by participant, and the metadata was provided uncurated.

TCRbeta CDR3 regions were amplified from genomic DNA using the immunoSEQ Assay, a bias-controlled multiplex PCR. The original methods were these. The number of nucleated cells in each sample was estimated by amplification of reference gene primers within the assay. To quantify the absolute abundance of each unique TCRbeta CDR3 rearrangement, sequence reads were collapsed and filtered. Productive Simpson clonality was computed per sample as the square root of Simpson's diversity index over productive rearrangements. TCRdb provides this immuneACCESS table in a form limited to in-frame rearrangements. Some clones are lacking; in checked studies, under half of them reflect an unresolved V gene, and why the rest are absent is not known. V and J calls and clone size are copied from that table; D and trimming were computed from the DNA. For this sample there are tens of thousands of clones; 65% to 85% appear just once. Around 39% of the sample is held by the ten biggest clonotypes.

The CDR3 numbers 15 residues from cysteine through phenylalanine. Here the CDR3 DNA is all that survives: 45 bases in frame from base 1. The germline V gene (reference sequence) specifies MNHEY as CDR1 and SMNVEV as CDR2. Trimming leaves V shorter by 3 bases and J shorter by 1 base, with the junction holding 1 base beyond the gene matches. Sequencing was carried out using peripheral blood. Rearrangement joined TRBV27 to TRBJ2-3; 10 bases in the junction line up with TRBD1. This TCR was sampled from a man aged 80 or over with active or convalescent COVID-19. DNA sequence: TGTGCCAGCAGTTTGGGACAGGGGCGCACAGATACGCAGTATTTT. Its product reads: CASSLGQGRTDTQYF.